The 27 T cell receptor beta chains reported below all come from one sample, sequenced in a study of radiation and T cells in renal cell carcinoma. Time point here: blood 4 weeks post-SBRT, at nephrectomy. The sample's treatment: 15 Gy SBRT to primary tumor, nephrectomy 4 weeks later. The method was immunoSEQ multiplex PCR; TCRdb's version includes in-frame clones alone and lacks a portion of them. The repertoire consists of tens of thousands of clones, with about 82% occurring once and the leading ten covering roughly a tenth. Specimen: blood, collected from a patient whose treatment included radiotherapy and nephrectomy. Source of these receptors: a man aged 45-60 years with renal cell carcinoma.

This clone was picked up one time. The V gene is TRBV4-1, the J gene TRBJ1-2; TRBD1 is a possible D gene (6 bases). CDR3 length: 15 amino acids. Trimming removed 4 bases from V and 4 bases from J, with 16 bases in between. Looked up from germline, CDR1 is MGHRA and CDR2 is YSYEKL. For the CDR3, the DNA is TGCGCCAGCAGCCGATTGGGAGACAGGTCCTATGGCTACACCTTC. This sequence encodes CASSRLGDRSYGYTF.

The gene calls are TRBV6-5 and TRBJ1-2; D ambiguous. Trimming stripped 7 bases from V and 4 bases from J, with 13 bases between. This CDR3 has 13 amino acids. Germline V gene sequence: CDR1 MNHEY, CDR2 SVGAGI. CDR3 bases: TGTGCCAGCACCCCGGGAGGTGGCTATGGCTACACCTTC. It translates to CASTPGGGYGYTF.

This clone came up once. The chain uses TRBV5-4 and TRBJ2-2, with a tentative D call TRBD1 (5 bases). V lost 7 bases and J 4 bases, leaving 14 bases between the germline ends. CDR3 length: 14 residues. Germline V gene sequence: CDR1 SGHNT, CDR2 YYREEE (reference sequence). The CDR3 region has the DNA TGTGCCAGCTCGCAAGGGGCAGGCACCGGGGAGCTGTTTTTT. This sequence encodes CASSQGAGTGELFF.

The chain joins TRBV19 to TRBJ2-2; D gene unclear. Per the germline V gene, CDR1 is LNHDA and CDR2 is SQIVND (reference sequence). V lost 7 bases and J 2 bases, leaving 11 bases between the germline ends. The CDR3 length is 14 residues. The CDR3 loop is CASNPLINTGELFF. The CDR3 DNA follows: TGTGCCAGTAACCCATTAATTAACACCGGGGAGCTGTTTTTT.

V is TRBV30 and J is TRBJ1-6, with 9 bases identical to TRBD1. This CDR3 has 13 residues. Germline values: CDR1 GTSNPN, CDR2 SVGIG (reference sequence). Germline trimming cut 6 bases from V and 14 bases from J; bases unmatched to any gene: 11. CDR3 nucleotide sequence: TGTGCCTGCCCAGGGACAGGGCATTCCACCCTCCACTTT. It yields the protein CACPGTGHSTLHF.

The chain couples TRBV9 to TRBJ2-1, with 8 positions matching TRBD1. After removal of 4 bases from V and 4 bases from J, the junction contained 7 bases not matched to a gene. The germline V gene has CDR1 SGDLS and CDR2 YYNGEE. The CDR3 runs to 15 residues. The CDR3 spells CASSPRDRSYNEQFF. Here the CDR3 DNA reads TGTGCCAGCAGCCCTCGGGACAGGTCATACAATGAGCAGTTCTTC. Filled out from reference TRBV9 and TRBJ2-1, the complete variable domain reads DSGVTQTPKHLITATGQRVTLRCSPRSGDLSVYWYQQSLDQGLQFLIQYYNGEERAKGNILERFSAQQFPDLHSELNLSSLELGDSALYFCASSPRDRSYNEQFFGPGTRLTVL.

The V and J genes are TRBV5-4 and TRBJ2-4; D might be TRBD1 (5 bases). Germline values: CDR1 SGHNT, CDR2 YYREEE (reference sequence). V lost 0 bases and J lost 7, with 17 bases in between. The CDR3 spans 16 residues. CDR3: CASSLGVPGLKNIQYF. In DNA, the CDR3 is TGTGCCAGCAGCTTGGGAGTCCCAGGGTTGAAGAACATTCAGTACTTC.

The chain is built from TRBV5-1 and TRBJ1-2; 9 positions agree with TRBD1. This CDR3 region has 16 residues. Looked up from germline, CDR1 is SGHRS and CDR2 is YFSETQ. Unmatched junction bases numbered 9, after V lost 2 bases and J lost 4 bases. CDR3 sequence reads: CASSFDGTGKSYGYTF. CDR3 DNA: TGCGCCAGCAGCTTTGATGGGACAGGGAAATCCTATGGCTACACCTTC. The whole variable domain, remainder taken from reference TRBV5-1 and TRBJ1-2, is KAGVTQTPRYLIKTRGQQVTLSCSPISGHRSVSWYQQTPGQGLQFLFEYFSETQRNKGNFPGRFSGRQFSNSRSEMNVSTLELGDSALYLCASSFDGTGKSYGYTFGSGTRLTVV.

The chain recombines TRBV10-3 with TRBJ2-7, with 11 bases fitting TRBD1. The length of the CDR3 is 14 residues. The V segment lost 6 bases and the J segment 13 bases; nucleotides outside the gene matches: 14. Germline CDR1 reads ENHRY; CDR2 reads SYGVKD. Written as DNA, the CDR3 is TGTGCCATCAGCTTAGGACAGGGGGCCGAAAAGCCCTACTTC. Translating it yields CAISLGQGAEKPYF.

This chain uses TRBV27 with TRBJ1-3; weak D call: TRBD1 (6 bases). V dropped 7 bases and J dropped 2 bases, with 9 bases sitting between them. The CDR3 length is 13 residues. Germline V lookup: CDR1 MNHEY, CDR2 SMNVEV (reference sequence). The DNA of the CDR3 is TGTGCCAGCATGCCAGGGGCTGGAAACACCATATATTTT. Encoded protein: CASMPGAGNTIYF.

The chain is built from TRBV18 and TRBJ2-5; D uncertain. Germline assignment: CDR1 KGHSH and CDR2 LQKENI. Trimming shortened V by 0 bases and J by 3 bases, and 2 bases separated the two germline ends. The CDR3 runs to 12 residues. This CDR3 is CASSPPEETQYF. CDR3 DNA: TGTGCCAGCTCACCACCGGAAGAGACCCAGTACTTC.

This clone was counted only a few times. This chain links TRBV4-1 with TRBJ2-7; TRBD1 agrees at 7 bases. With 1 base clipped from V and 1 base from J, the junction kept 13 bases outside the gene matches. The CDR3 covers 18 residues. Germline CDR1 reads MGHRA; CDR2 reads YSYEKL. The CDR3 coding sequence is TGCGCCAGCAGCCAAGTGGGACAGCCGGCCGCCTCTTCCTACGAGCAGTACTTC. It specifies CASSQVGQPAASSYEQYF.

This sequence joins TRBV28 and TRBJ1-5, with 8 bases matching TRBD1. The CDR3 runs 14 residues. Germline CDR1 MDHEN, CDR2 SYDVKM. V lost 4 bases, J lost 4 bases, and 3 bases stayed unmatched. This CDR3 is CASSWTGLNQPQHF. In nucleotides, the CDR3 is TGTGCCAGCAGTTGGACAGGGTTAAATCAGCCCCAGCATTTT.

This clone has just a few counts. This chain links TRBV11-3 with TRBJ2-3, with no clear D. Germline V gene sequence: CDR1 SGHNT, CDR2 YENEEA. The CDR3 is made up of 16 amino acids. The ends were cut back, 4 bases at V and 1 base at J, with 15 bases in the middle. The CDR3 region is CASSSGTGSRTDTQYF. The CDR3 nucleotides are TGTGCCAGCAGCTCCGGAACTGGGTCACGCACAGATACGCAGTATTTT.

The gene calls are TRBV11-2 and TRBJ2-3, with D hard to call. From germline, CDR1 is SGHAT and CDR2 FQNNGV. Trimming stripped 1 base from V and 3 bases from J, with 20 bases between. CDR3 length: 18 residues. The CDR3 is CASSLVGVGWKRTDTQYF. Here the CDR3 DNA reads TGTGCCAGCAGCTTAGTGGGTGTGGGGTGGAAGAGGACAGATACGCAGTATTTT.

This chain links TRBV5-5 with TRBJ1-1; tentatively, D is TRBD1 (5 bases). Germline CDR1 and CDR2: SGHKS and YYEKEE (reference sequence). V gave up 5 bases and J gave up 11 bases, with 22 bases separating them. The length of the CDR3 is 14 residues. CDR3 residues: CASSHEGTRTRAFF. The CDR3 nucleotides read TGTGCCAGCAGTCACGAAGGGACCCGGACACGGGCTTTCTTT.

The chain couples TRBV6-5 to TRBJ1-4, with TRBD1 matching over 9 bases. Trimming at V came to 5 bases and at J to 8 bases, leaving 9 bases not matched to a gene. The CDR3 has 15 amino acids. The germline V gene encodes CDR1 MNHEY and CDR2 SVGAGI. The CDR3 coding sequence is TGTGCCAGCAGTCTACAGGGGGCGAGGGGCGAAAAACTGTTTTTT. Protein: CASSLQGARGEKLFF.

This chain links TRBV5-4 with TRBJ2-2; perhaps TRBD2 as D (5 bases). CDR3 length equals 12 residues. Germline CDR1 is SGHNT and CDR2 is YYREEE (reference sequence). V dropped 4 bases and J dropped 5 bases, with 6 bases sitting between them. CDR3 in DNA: TGTGCCAGCAGCCGGGATACCGGGGAGCTGTTTTTT. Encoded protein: CASSRDTGELFF.

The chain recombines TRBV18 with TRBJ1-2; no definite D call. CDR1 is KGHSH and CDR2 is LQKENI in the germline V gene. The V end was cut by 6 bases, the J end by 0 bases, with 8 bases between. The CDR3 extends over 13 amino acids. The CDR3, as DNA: TGTGCCAGCTCCGACGGATCTAACTATGGCTACACCTTC. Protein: CASSDGSNYGYTF.

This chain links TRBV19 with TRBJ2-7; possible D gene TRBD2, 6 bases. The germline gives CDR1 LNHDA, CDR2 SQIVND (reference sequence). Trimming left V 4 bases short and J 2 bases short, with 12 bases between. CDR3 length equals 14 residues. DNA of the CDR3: TGTGCCAGTAGTAGGACGGGACTGACCTACGAGCAGTACTTC. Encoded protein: CASSRTGLTYEQYF.

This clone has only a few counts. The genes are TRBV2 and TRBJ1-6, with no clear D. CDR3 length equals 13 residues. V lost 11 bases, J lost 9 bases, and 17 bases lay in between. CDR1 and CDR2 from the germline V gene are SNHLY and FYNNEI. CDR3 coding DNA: TGTGCCGGTTCTGGGGAAAGCTCTTCACCCCTCCACTTT. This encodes CAGSGESSSPLHF. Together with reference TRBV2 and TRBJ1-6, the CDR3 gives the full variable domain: EPEVTQTPSHQVTQMGQEVILRCVPISNHLYFYWYRQILGQKVEFLVSFYNNEISEKSEIFDDQFSVERPDGSNFTLKIRSTKLEDSAMYFCAGSGESSSPLHFGNGTRLTVT.

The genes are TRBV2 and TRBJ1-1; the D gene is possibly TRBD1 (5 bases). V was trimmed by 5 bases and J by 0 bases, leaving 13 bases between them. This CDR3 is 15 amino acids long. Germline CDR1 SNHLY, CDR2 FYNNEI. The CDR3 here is CASSPDSPMNTEAFF. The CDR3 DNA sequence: TGTGCCAGCAGTCCCGACAGCCCAATGAACACTGAAGCTTTCTTT.

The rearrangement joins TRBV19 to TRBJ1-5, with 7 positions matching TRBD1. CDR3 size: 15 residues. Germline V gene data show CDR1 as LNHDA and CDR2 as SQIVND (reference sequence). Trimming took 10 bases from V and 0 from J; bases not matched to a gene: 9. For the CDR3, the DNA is TGTGCCACCTCTGACAGGGCTTATAGCAATCAGCCCCAGCATTTT. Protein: CATSDRAYSNQPQHF.

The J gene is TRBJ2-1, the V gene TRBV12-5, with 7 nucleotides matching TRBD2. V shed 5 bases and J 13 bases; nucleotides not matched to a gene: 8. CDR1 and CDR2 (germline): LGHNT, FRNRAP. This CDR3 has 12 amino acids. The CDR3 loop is CASGLGEGLQFF. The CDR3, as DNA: TGTGCTAGTGGTCTGGGTGAGGGACTACAGTTCTTC.

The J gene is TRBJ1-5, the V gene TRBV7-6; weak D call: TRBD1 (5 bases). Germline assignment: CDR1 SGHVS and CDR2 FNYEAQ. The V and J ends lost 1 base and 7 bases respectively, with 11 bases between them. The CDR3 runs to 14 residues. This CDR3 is CASSLGGSYQPQHF. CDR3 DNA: TGTGCCAGCAGCTTAGGGGGGAGTTACCAGCCCCAGCATTTT.

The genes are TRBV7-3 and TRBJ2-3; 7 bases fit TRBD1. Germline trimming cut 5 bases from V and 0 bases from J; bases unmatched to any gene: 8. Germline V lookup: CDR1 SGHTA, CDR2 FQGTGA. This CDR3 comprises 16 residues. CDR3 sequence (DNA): TGTGCCAGCAGCCTCATACCGGGACAGAGCACAGATACGCAGTATTTT. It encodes CASSLIPGQSTDTQYF.

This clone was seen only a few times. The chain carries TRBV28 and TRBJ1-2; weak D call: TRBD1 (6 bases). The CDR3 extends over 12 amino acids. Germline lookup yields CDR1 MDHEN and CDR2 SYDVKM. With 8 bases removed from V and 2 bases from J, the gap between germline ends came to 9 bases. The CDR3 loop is CASDDRNYGYTF. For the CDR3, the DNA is TGTGCCAGCGACGACAGGAACTATGGCTACACCTTC.